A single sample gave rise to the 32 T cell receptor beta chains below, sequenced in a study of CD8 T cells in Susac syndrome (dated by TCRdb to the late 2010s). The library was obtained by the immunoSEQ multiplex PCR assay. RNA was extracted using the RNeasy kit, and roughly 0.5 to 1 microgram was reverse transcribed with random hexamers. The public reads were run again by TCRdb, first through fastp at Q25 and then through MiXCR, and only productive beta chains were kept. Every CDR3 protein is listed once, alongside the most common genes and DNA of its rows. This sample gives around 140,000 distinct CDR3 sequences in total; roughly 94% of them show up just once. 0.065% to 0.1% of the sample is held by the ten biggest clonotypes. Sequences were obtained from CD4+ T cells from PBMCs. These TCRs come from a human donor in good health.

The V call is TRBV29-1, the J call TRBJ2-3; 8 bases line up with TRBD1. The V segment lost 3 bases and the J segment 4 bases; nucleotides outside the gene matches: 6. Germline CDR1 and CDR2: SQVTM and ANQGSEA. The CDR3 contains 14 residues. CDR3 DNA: TGCAGCGTTGACCCAGGGGGCGGGGCAGATACGCAGTATTTT. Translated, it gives CSVDPGGGADTQYF.

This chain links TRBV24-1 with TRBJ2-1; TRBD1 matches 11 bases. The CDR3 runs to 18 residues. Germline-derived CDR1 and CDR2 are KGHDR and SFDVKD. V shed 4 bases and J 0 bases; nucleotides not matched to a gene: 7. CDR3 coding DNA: TGTGCCACCAGTGAGCCCGGACAGGGGGCTAGCTCCTACAATGAGCAGTTCTTC. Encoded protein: CATSEPGQGASSYNEQFF.

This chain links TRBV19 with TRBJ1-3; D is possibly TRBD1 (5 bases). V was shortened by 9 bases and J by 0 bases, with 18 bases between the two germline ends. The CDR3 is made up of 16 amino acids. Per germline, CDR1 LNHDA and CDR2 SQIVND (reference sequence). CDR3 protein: CASGKDSLNSGNTIYF. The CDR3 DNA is TGTGCCAGCGGGAAAGACAGCCTGAACTCTGGAAACACCATATATTTT.

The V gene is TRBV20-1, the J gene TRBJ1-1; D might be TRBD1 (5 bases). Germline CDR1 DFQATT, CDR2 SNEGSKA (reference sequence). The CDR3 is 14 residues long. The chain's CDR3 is CKSSLGRANTEAFF. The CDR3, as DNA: TGCAAAAGCAGTCTTGGCAGGGCTAACACTGAAGCTTTCTTT.

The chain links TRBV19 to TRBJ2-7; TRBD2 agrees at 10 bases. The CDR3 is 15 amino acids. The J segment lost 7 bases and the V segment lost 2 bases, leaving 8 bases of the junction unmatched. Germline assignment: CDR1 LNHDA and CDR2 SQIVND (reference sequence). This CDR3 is CASSITLAGVGEQYF. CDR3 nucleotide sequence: TGTGCCAGTAGTATAACCCTAGCGGGAGTAGGTGAGCAGTACTTC.

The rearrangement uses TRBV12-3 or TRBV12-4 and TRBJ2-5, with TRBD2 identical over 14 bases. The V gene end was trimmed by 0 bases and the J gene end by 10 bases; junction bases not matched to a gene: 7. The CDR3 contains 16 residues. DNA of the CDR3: TGTGCCAGCAGTTTAGCTTCGCGACTAGCGGGAGGGGTCCAGTACTTC. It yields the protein CASSLASRLAGGVQYF.

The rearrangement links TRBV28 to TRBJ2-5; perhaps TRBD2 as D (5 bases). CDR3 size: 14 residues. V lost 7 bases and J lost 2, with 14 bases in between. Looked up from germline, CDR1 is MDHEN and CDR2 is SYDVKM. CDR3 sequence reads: CASTRPREQETQYF. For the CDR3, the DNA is TGTGCCAGCACCCGACCTCGGGAACAAGAGACCCAGTACTTC.

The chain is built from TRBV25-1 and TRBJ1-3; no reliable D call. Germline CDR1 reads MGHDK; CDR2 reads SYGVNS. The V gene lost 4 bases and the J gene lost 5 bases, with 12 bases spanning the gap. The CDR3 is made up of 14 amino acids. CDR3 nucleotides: TGTGCCAGCAGTGGTTCGTTTGCGAGAAACACCATATATTTT. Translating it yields CASSGSFARNTIYF.

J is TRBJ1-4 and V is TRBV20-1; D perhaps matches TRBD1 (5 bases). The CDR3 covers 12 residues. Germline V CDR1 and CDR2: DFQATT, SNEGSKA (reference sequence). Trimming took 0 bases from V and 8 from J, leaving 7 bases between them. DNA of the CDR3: TGCAGTGCTAGAGATGAGGGGGAAAAACTGTTTTTT. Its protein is CSARDEGEKLFF.

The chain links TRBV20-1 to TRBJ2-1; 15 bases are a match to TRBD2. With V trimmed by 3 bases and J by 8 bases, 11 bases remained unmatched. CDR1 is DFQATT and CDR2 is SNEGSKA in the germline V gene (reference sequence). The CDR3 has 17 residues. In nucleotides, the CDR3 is TGCAGTGCTAGCTCCTTGGGGACTAGCGGGAGGCGGGATGAGCAGTTCTTC. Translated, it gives CSASSLGTSGRRDEQFF.

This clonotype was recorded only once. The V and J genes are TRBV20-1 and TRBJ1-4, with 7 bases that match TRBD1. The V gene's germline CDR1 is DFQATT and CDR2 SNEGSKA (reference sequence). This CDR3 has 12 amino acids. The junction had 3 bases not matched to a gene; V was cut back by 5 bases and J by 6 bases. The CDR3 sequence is CSAPGTDEKLFF. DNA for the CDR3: TGCAGTGCTCCAGGGACAGATGAAAAACTGTTTTTT.

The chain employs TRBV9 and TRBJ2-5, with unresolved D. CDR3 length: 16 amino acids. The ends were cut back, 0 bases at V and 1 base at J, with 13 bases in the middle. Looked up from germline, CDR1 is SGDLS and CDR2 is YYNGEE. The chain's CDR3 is CASSVGVSVVQETQYF. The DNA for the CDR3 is TGTGCCAGCAGCGTAGGGGTCTCTGTCGTCCAAGAGACCCAGTACTTC.

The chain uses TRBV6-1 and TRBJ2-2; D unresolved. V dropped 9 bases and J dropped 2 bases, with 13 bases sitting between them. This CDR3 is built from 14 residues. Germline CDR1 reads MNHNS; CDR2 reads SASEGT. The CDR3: CASSPHTNTGELFF. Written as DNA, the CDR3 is TGTGCCAGTTCACCGCATACAAACACCGGGGAGCTGTTTTTT.

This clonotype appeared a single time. Here the CDR3 DNA reads TGTGCCAGCAGCCGATCCAAGATTGGGACTCGCAATGAGCAGTTCTTC. Protein sequence: CASSRSKIGTRNEQFF. The chain carries TRBV3-1 and TRBJ2-1; D is possibly TRBD2 (6 bases). Germline V gene lookup returns CDR1 LGHDT and CDR2 YNNKEL (reference sequence). This CDR3 comprises 16 residues. Trimming pared 4 bases from V and 6 bases from J, leaving 19 bases between.

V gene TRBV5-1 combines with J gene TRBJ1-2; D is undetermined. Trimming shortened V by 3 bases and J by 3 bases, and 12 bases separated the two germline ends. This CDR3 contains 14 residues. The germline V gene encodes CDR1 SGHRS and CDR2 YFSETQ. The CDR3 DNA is TGCGCCAGCAGCTCCTTATCGCACGACTATGGCTACACCTTC. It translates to CASSSLSHDYGYTF.

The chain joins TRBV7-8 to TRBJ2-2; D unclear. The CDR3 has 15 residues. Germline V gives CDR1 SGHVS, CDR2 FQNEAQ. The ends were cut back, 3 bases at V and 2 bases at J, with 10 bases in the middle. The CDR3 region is CASSFRPPNTGELFF. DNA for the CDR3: TGTGCCAGCAGCTTTCGCCCACCAAACACCGGGGAGCTGTTTTTT.

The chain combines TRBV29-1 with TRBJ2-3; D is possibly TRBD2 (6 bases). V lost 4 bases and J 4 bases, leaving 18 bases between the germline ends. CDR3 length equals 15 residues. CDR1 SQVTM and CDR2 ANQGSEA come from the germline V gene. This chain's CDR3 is CSVGEFAGMADTQYF. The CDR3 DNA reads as TGCAGCGTTGGGGAGTTCGCGGGAATGGCAGATACGCAGTATTTT.

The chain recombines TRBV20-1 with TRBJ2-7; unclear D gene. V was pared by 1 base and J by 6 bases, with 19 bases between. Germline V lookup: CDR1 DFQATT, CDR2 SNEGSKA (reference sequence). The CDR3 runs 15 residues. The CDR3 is CSARAGITLVGEQYF. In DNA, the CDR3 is TGCAGTGCTAGAGCGGGTATAACCCTTGTAGGCGAGCAGTACTTC.

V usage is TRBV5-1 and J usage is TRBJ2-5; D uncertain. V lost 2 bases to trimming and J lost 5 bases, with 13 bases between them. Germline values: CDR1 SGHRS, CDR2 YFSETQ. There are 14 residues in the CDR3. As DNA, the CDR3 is TGCGCCAGCAGCTTAGTCAGGAAAGGCGAGACCCAGTACTTC. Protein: CASSLVRKGETQYF.

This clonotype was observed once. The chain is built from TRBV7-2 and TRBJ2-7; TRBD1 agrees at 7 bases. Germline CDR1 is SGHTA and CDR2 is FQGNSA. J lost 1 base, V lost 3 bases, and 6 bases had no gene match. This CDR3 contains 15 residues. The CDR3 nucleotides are TGTGCCAGCAGCTTCATCGAGACAGGGTCCTACGAGCAGTACTTC. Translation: CASSFIETGSYEQYF.

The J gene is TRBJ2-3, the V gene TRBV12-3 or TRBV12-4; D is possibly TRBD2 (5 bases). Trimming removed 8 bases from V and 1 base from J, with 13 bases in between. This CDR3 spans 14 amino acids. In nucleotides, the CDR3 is TGTGCCAGCTCTGGGCGGGTTGGCACAGATACGCAGTATTTT. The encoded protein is CASSGRVGTDTQYF.

The CDR3 DNA reads TGTGCCAGCGCCCACCTAGCGGGAGAAGGCGGGGAGCTGTTTTTT. This codes for CASAHLAGEGGELFF. J is TRBJ2-2 and V is TRBV6-4, with TRBD2 matching 10 bases. CDR1 and CDR2 (germline): MRHNA, SNTAGT. Germline trimming cut 8 bases from V and 7 bases from J; bases unmatched to any gene: 10. This CDR3 spans 15 amino acids.

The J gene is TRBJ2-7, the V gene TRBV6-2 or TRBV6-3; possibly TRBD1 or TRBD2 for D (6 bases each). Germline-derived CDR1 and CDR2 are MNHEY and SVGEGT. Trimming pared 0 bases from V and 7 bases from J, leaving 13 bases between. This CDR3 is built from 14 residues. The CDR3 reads CASSYSRGLGEQYF. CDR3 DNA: TGTGCCAGCAGTTACTCTCGGGGGCTCGGGGAGCAGTACTTC.

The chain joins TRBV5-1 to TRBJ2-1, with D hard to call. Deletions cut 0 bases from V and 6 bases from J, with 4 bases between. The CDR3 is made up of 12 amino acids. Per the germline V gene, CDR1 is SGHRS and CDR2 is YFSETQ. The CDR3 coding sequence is TGCGCCAGCAGCTTGGGGATCAATGAGCAGTTCTTC. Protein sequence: CASSLGINEQFF.

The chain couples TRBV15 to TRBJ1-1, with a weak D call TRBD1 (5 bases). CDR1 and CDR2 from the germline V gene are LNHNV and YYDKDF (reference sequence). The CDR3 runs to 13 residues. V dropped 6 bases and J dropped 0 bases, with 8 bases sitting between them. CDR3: CATRTDMNTEAFF. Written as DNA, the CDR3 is TGTGCCACCAGGACGGACATGAACACTGAAGCTTTCTTT.

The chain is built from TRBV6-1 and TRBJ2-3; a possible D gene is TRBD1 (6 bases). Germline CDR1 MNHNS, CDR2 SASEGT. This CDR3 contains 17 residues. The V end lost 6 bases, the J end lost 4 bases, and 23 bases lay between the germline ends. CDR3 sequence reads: CASRARTGQAPPDTQYF. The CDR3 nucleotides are TGTGCCAGCAGGGCACGGACGGGACAAGCCCCCCCAGATACGCAGTATTTT.

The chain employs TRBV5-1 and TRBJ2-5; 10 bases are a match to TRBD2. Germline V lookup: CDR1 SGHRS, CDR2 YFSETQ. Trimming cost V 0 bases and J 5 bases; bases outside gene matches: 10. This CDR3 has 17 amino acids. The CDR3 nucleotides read TGCGCCAGCAGCTTGGCAGCTAGCGGGAGACCCCGGGAGACCCAGTACTTC. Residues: CASSLAASGRPRETQYF. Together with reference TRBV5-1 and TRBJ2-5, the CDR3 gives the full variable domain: KAGVTQTPRYLIKTRGQQVTLSCSPISGHRSVSWYQQTPGQGLQFLFEYFSETQRNKGNFPGRFSGRQFSNSRSEMNVSTLELGDSALYLCASSLAASGRPRETQYFGPGTRLLVL.

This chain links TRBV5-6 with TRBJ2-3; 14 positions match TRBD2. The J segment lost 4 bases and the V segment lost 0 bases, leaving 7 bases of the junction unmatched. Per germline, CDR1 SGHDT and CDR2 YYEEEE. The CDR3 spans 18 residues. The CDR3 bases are TGTGCCAGCAGCTTGGTGACTAGCGGGAGGGCCGTGTCAGATACGCAGTATTTT. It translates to CASSLVTSGRAVSDTQYF.

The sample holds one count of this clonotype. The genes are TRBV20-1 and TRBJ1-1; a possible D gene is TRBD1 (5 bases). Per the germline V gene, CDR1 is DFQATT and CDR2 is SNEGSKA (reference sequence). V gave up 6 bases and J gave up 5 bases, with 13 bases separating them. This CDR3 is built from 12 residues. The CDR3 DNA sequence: TGCAGTGCCAGCCAAGAGGGGACTGAAGCTTTCTTT. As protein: CSASQEGTEAFF.

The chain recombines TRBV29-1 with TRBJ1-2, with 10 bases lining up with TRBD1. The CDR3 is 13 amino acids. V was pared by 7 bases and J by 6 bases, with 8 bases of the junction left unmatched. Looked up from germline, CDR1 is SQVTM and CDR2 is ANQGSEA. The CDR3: CSADRGRSNGYTF. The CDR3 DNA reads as TGCAGCGCTGACAGGGGGCGTTCCAATGGCTACACCTTC.

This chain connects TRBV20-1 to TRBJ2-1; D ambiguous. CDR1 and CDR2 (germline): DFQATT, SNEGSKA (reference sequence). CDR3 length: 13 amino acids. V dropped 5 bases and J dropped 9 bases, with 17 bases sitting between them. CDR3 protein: CSADNGTFIEQFF. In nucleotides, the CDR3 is TGCAGTGCTGACAACGGAACTTTTATTGAGCAGTTCTTC.

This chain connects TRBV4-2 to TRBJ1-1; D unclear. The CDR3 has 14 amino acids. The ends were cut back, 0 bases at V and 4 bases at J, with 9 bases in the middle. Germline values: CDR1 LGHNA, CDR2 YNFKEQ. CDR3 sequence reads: CASSQDGKGTEAFF. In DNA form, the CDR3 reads TGTGCCAGCAGCCAAGATGGAAAGGGCACTGAAGCTTTCTTT.